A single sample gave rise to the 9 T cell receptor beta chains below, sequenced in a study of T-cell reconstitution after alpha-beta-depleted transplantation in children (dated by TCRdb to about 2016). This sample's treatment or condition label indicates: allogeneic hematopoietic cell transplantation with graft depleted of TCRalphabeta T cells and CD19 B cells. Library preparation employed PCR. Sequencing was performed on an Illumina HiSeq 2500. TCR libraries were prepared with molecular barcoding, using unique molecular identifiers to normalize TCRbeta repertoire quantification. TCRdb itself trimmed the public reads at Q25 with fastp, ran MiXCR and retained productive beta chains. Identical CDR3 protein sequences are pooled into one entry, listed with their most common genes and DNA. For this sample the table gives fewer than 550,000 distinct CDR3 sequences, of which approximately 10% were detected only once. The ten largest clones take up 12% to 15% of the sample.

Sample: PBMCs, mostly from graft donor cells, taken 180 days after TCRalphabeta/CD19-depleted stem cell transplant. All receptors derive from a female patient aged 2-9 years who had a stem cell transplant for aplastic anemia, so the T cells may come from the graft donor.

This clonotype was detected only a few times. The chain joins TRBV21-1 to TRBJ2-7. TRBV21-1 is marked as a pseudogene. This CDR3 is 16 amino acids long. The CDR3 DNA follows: TGTGCCAGCAGCAAAGAAAGAGGACGTCCACCCCACGAGCAGTACGTC. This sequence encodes CASSKERGRPPHEQYV.

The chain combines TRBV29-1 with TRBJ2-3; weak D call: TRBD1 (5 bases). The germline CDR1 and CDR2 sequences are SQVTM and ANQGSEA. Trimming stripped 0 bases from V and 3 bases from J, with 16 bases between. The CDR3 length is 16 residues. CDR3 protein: CSVEDLQGVLTDTQYF. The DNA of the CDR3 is TGCAGCGTTGAAGATCTCCAGGGTGTTCTAACAGATACGCAGTATTTT.

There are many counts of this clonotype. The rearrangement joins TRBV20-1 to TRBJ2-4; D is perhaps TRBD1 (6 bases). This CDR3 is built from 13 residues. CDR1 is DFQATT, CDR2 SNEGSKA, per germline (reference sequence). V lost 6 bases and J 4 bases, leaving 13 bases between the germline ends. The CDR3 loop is CSARGGGKNIQYF. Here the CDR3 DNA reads TGCAGTGCCCGAGGGGGTGGGAAAAACATTCAGTACTTC.

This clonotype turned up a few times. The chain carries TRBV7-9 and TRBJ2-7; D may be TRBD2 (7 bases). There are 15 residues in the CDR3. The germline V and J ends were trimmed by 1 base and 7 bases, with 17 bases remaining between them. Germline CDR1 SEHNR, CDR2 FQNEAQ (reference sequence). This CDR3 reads CASSLVLGGAGEQYF. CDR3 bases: TGTGCCAGCAGCTTAGTCCTTGGGGGGGCTGGGGAGCAGTACTTC.

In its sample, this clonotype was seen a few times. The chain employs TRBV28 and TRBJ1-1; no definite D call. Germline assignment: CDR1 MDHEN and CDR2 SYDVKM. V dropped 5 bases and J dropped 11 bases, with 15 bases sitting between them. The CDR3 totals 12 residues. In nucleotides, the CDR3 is TGTGCCAGCAGTCAACAGTCTTTGTGGGCTTTCTTT. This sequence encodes CASSQQSLWAFF.

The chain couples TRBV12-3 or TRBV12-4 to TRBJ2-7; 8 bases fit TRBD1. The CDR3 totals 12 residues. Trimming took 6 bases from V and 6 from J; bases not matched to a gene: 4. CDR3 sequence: CASRPTGGEQYF. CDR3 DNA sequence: TGTGCCAGCAGACCTACAGGGGGCGAGCAGTACTTC.

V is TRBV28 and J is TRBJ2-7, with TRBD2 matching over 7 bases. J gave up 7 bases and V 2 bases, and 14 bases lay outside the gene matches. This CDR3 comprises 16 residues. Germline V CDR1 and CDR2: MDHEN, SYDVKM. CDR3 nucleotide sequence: TGTGCCAGCAGTTTAGTGACAGCGGGAAGCCGGAGTGAGCAGTACTTC. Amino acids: CASSLVTAGSRSEQYF.

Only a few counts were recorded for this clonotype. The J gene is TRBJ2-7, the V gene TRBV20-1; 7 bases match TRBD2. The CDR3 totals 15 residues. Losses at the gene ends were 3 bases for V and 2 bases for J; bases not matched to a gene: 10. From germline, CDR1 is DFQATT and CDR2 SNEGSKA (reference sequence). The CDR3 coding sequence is TGCAGTGCTAGTTTCGGGCGGGAGTCCCCCTACGAGCAGTACGTC. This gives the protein CSASFGRESPYEQYV.

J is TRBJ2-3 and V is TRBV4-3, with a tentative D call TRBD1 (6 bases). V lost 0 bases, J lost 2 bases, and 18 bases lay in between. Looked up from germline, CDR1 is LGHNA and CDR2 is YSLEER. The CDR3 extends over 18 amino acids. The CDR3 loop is CASSQDNPQGYSTDTQYF. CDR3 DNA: TGCGCCAGCAGCCAAGATAACCCACAGGGCTATTCCACAGATACGCAGTATTTT.